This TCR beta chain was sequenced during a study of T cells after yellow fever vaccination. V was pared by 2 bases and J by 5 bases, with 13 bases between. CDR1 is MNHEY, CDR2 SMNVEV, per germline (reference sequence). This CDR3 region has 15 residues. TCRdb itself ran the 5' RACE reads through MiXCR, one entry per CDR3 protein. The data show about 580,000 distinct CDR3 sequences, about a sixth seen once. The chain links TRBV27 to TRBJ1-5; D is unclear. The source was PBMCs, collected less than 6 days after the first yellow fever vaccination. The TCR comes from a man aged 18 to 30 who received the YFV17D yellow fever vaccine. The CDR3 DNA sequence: TGTGCCAGCAGTTTACGATATCGTGGAGATCAGCCCCAGCATTTT. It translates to CASSLRYRGDQPQHF.